This TCR beta chain is from a study of human T cells and chemical hapten exposure. Whole-study context: Patients' scalps got diphenylcyclopropenone weekly throughout the approximately 26-week study. The study patch tested 0.01% DPC on the upper back and read results at 6 days. TCR yields differed between samples (mainly from small differences in pooled library volume).

Trimming cost V 0 bases and J 2 bases, with 11 bases left between them. Germline loops: CDR1 SGDLS, CDR2 YYNGEE. The CDR3 covers 15 residues. Stated time point: pre-sensitization, week 0. Specified treatment: therapeutic diphenylcyclopropenone sensitization with weekly scalp DPC. TCRdb redid the calling of the RACE reads with MiXCR, one entry per CDR3 protein. The repertoire holds about 68,000 distinct CDR3 sequences, with about a tenth as singletons. Only a few counts were recorded for this clonotype. The J gene is TRBJ1-1, the V gene TRBV9; D is possibly TRBD1 (5 bases). The sequenced sample was whole blood, obtained in connection with sensitization to the hapten diphenylcyclopropenone (DPC). This TCR derives from a woman between 50 and 59 years old with alopecia areata. Some clones in this sample may be carry-over from other donors' samples. The CDR3 loop is CASSVDSRVNTEAFF. The CDR3 DNA reads as TGTGCCAGCAGCGTAGATAGCAGGGTAAACACTGAAGCTTTCTTT. The full variable domain, in which reference TRBV9 and TRBJ1-1 provide the parts outside the CDR3, is DSGVTQTPKHLITATGQRVTLRCSPRSGDLSVYWYQQSLDQGLQFLIQYYNGEERAKGNILERFSAQQFPDLHSELNLSSLELGDSALYFCASSVDSRVNTEAFFGQGTRLTVV.